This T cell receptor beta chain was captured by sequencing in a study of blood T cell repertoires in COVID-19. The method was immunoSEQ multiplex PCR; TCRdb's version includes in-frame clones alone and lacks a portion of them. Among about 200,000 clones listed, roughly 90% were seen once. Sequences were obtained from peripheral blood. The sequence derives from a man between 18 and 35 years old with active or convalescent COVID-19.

Written as DNA, the CDR3 is TGTGCCAGTAGTACTATTTCCGGGACAGGGGATCAGCCCCAGCATTTT. This codes for CASSTISGTGDQPQHF. This chain joins TRBV19 and TRBJ1-5; 10 bases agree with TRBD1. The CDR3 sequence is 16 residues long. CDR1 and CDR2 (germline): LNHDA, SQIVND (reference sequence). V lost 4 bases to trimming and J lost 5 bases; unmatched junction nucleotides: 8.